This TCR beta chain is drawn from a study of OX40 agonist ivuxolimab in advanced cancers. Patients had blood sampled at baseline and again on cycle 4 day 1 and cycle 7 day 1. The CDR3 covers 15 residues. Germline CDR1 SGHTA, CDR2 FQGNSA. V lost 1 base and J lost 5; bases outside the gene matches: 6. Measured with immunoSEQ multiplex PCR; TCRdb has only the in-frame clones, and not every one. The table records 15,000 to 20,000 clones, 72% of them present only once. This clone was detected once. V is TRBV7-2 and J is TRBJ2-5, with TRBD2 identical over 8 bases. This specimen was CD4+ or CD8+ T cells sorted from blood, taken in a trial of the OX40 agonist ivuxolimab. The receptor was derived from an adult with an advanced solid tumor such as melanoma, head and neck, liver or kidney cancer. The CDR3, as DNA: TGTGCCAGCAGCTTAGTCTCTAGCGGGTGGGAGACCCAGTACTTC. It yields the protein CASSLVSSGWETQYF.